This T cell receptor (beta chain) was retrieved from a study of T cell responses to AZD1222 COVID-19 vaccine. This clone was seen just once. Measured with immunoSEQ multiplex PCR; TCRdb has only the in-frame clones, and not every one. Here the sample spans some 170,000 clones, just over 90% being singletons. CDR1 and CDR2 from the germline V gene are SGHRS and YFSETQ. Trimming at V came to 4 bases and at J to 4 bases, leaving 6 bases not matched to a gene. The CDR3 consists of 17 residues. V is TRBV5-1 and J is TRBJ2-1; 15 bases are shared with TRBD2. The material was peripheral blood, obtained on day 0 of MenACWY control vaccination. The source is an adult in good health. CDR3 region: CASSEAGTSGRYNEQFF. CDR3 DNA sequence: TGCGCCAGCAGCGAAGCCGGGACTAGCGGGAGGTACAATGAGCAGTTCTTC.